This entry is about one T cell receptor (beta chain). Germline V CDR1 and CDR2: MNHEY, SVGAGI. V lost 6 bases and J lost 1, with 12 bases in between. The CDR3 totals 15 residues. These data originate in a study of identifying expanded T cells in peripheral blood. Generated by immunoSEQ multiplex PCR, the TCRdb table keeps only in-frame clones and is missing some. The sample has 84,000 or so clones; about 88% are singletons. The chain couples TRBV6-5 to TRBJ2-2; D perhaps matches TRBD2 (7 bases). The receptor was isolated from a person aged 18 to 75 in good health. Sample: blood. CDR3 nucleotides: TGTGCCAGCAGAAGCGGGACACGGAACACCGGGGAGCTGTTTTTT. It encodes CASRSGTRNTGELFF.